This TCR beta chain was recorded in a study of vaccination effects on CD4 cells after COVID-19. V lost 2 bases to trimming and J lost 2 bases; unmatched junction nucleotides: 6. CDR1 and CDR2 from the germline V gene are MDHEN and SYDVKM. This CDR3 spans 16 amino acids. Notes on this clone: Antigen specificity is unknown.

Antigen-specific CD4+ T cell clonotypes were called by their expansion after viral peptide-pool culture in ViraFEST. Subsequent to about 10 days of culture, CD4+ T cells were isolated. Everyone in the study got two shots of either the BNT162b2 or mRNA-1273 vaccine. Broader study findings: Marked clonal contraction was seen in infection- and vaccine-induced clones late after vaccination.

TCRdb's table, derived via immunoSEQ multiplex PCR, lists solely in-frame clones and lacks some. The sample carries tens of thousands of clones, about 80% recorded once. The rearrangement uses TRBV28 and TRBJ1-5, with 7 bases lining up with TRBD1. The specimen was CD4+ T cells from PBMCs cultured with HCoV-OC43 spike peptides, collected after COVID-19 vaccination. Documented subset: HCoV-OC43 spike overlapping peptide pool stimulation. The origin of this receptor is a human donor who received a COVID-19 vaccine. The CDR3: CASSLPTGEGNQPQHF. The CDR3, as DNA: TGTGCCAGCAGTTTACCCACAGGGGAGGGCAATCAGCCCCAGCATTTT.